A selection of T cell receptor beta chains follows, all from one sample in a study of cytomegalovirus exposure and HLA in healthy donors. The method was immunoSEQ multiplex PCR; TCRdb's version includes in-frame clones alone and lacks a portion of them. Among over 150,000 clones listed, 65% to 85% were seen once. Material for sequencing was PBMCs. These receptors were obtained from a middle-aged woman in good health and CMV-seropositive. The CDR3 runs from the conserved cysteine through the conserved F or W. D genes are given only for firm matches. Rows give clone size only sometimes, using once, few, many, or a class for an expanded clone.

abundance: few
v_gene: TRBV6-1
j_gene: TRBJ2-5
d_gene: TRBD1
CDR3aa: CASTWTGGKTQYF
CDR3nt: TGTGCCAGCACCTGGACAGGGGGCAAGACCCAGTACTTC

abundance: .
v_gene: TRBV13
j_gene: TRBJ2-6
d_gene: .
CDR3aa: CASSNRAGANVLTF
CDR3nt: TGTGCCAGCAGCAACCGGGCTGGGGCCAACGTCCTGACTTTC

abundance: .
v_gene: TRBV29-1
j_gene: TRBJ2-7
d_gene: TRBD2
CDR3aa: CSVSSGTSSYEQYF
CDR3nt: TGCAGCGTCAGTAGCGGGACAAGCTCCTACGAGCAGTACTTC

abundance: .
v_gene: TRBV29-1
j_gene: TRBJ2-3
d_gene: TRBD2
CDR3aa: CSVAGTSGRSGGDTQYF
CDR3nt: TGCAGCGTAGCTGGGACTAGCGGGAGGTCTGGCGGGGATACGCAGTATTTT

abundance: .
v_gene: TRBV19
j_gene: TRBJ1-2
d_gene: TRBD1
CDR3aa: CASRDRVNYGYTF
CDR3nt: TGTGCCAGCCGAGACAGGGTTAACTATGGCTACACCTTC

abundance: .
v_gene: TRBV5-4
j_gene: TRBJ2-2
d_gene: .
CDR3aa: CASSLALGVFTGELFF
CDR3nt: TGTGCCAGCAGCTTGGCCCTCGGGGTCTTTACCGGGGAGCTGTTTTTT

abundance: .
v_gene: TRBV2
j_gene: TRBJ1-2
d_gene: .
CDR3aa: CASSGQNYGYTF
CDR3nt: TGTGCCAGCAGTGGCCAGAACTATGGCTACACCTTC

abundance: .
v_gene: TRBV29-1
j_gene: TRBJ2-7
d_gene: .
CDR3aa: CSVDGGANYEQYF
CDR3nt: TGCAGCGTTGATGGTGGGGCCAACTACGAGCAGTACTTC

abundance: .
v_gene: TRBV9
j_gene: TRBJ1-1
d_gene: .
CDR3aa: CASSVAPGEAEAFF
CDR3nt: TGTGCCAGCAGCGTAGCTCCAGGGGAAGCTGAAGCTTTCTTT

abundance: .
v_gene: TRBV18
j_gene: TRBJ2-7
d_gene: .
CDR3aa: CASSLYSEQYF
CDR3nt: TGTGCCAGCTCGCTATATAGCGAGCAGTACTTC

abundance: few
v_gene: TRBV19
j_gene: TRBJ1-5
d_gene: .
CDR3aa: CASSSRTRPSNQPQHF
CDR3nt: TGTGCCAGTAGTTCTCGCACGCGTCCTAGCAATCAGCCCCAGCATTTT

abundance: large
v_gene: TRBV27
j_gene: TRBJ2-5
d_gene: TRBD2
CDR3aa: CASSEGLAGLRETQYF
CDR3nt: TGTGCCAGCAGTGAGGGACTAGCGGGATTGCGAGAGACCCAGTACTTC

abundance: .
v_gene: TRBV7-2
j_gene: TRBJ2-1
d_gene: TRBD2
CDR3aa: CASSPSGAGGYYNEQFF
CDR3nt: TGTGCCAGCAGCCCCAGTGGGGCGGGAGGGTATTACAATGAGCAGTTCTTC

abundance: .
v_gene: TRBV30
j_gene: TRBJ2-2
d_gene: .
CDR3aa: CAWSVLLGPGELFF
CDR3nt: TGTGCCTGGAGTGTACTTCTGGGCCCCGGGGAGCTGTTTTTT

abundance: .
v_gene: TRBV11-3
j_gene: TRBJ1-3
d_gene: .
CDR3aa: CASSSGPGNTIYF
CDR3nt: TGTGCCAGCAGCTCAGGTCCCGGAAACACCATATATTTT

abundance: .
v_gene: TRBV7-9
j_gene: TRBJ2-7
d_gene: .
CDR3aa: CASTASGGYEQYF
CDR3nt: TGTGCCAGCACAGCCTCGGGTGGGTACGAGCAGTACTTC

abundance: .
v_gene: TRBV19
j_gene: TRBJ1-5
d_gene: TRBD1
CDR3aa: CASSQDRVNQPQHF
CDR3nt: TGTGCCAGTAGTCAAGACAGGGTCAATCAGCCCCAGCATTTT

abundance: .
v_gene: TRBV6-5
j_gene: TRBJ2-1
d_gene: TRBD2
CDR3aa: CASSPTWTSGDEQFF
CDR3nt: TGTGCCAGCAGTCCCACCTGGACTAGCGGGGATGAGCAGTTCTTC

abundance: .
v_gene: TRBV9
j_gene: TRBJ2-5
d_gene: TRBD2
CDR3aa: CASSQLTGRGVETQYF
CDR3nt: TGTGCCAGCAGCCAACTTACGGGGAGGGGTGTCGAGACCCAGTACTTC

abundance: once
v_gene: TRBV28
j_gene: TRBJ2-7
d_gene: TRBD2
CDR3aa: CASSFSWASGTYEQYF
CDR3nt: TGTGCCAGCAGTTTTTCGTGGGCTAGCGGGACCTACGAGCAGTACTTC

abundance: .
v_gene: TRBV5-6
j_gene: TRBJ1-1
d_gene: .
CDR3aa: CASSATQRAEAFF
CDR3nt: TGTGCCAGCAGCGCCACTCAGAGGGCTGAAGCTTTCTTT

abundance: .
v_gene: TRBV5-1
j_gene: TRBJ2-1
d_gene: .
CDR3aa: CASSFGLTNYNEQFF
CDR3nt: TGCGCCAGCAGCTTCGGACTCACCAACTACAATGAGCAGTTCTTC

abundance: .
v_gene: TRBV9
j_gene: TRBJ2-7
d_gene: .
CDR3aa: CASSGGPQGEQYF
CDR3nt: TGTGCCAGCAGTGGTGGTCCTCAGGGAGAGCAGTACTTC

abundance: .
v_gene: TRBV7-9
j_gene: TRBJ1-1
d_gene: .
CDR3aa: CASSLLVQMNTEAFF
CDR3nt: TGTGCCAGCAGTTTACTGGTACAGATGAACACTGAAGCTTTCTTT

abundance: .
v_gene: TRBV10-1
j_gene: TRBJ2-5
d_gene: .
CDR3aa: CASSRGGPEETQYF
CDR3nt: TGCGCCAGCAGTAGAGGGGGTCCGGAAGAGACCCAGTACTTC

abundance: .
v_gene: TRBV5-1
j_gene: TRBJ2-7
d_gene: TRBD2
CDR3aa: CASSSLGGTYEQYF
CDR3nt: TGCGCCAGCAGCTCCTTGGGAGGGACCTACGAGCAGTACTTC

abundance: few
v_gene: TRBV11-3
j_gene: TRBJ2-7
d_gene: .
CDR3aa: CASSPGGGRPYEQYF
CDR3nt: TGTGCCAGCAGCCCAGGTGGAGGGCGCCCCTACGAGCAGTACTTC

abundance: .
v_gene: TRBV7-9
j_gene: TRBJ2-1
d_gene: .
CDR3aa: CASSSWTVERYNEQFF
CDR3nt: TGTGCCAGCAGCTCATGGACAGTCGAGAGGTACAATGAGCAGTTCTTC

abundance: .
v_gene: TRBV18
j_gene: TRBJ1-4
d_gene: .
CDR3aa: CASSSYGATNEKLFF
CDR3nt: TGTGCCAGCTCGTCCTATGGTGCAACTAATGAAAAACTGTTTTTT

abundance: .
v_gene: TRBV5-1
j_gene: TRBJ2-7
d_gene: .
CDR3aa: CASSSRGASEQYF
CDR3nt: TGCGCCAGCAGCTCTCGGGGGGCGTCCGAGCAGTACTTC

abundance: .
v_gene: TRBV10-2
j_gene: TRBJ2-7
d_gene: TRBD2
CDR3aa: CASSLAGTTYEQYF
CDR3nt: TGCGCCAGCAGTTTAGCGGGAACTACCTACGAGCAGTACTTC

abundance: once
v_gene: TRBV7-9
j_gene: TRBJ2-6
d_gene: TRBD1
CDR3aa: CASSFGTGTGANVLTF
CDR3nt: TGTGCCAGCAGCTTCGGGACAGGGACTGGGGCCAACGTCCTGACTTTC

abundance: .
v_gene: TRBV28
j_gene: TRBJ2-1
d_gene: TRBD2
CDR3aa: CASTLRGGLVLNEQFF
CDR3nt: TGTGCCAGCACCCTGAGAGGGGGACTAGTCCTTAATGAGCAGTTCTTC

abundance: .
v_gene: TRBV7-9
j_gene: TRBJ1-2
d_gene: .
CDR3aa: CASSLAGPRYGYTF
CDR3nt: TGTGCCAGCAGCTTAGCGGGGCCTAGGTATGGCTACACCTTC

abundance: .
v_gene: TRBV5-5
j_gene: TRBJ2-3
d_gene: TRBD1
CDR3aa: CASSLVDRGPDTQYF
CDR3nt: TGTGCCAGCAGCTTGGTTGACAGGGGCCCAGATACGCAGTATTTT

abundance: .
v_gene: TRBV6-1
j_gene: TRBJ1-1
d_gene: TRBD1
CDR3aa: CASSDGQGRTEAFF
CDR3nt: TGTGCCAGCAGTGACGGACAGGGACGCACTGAAGCTTTCTTT

abundance: .
v_gene: TRBV28
j_gene: TRBJ2-7
d_gene: .
CDR3aa: CASSLLRGRWEQYF
CDR3nt: TGTGCCAGCAGTTTATTACGGGGGAGGTGGGAGCAGTACTTC

abundance: .
v_gene: TRBV15
j_gene: TRBJ2-5
d_gene: .
CDR3aa: CATSPWSSTLGETQYF
CDR3nt: TGTGCCACCAGCCCCTGGAGTAGCACCCTGGGAGAGACCCAGTACTTC

abundance: .
v_gene: TRBV6-1
j_gene: TRBJ1-5
d_gene: TRBD1
CDR3aa: CASSRQGQQPQHF
CDR3nt: TGTGCCAGCAGTCGACAGGGACAGCAGCCCCAACATTTT

abundance: once
v_gene: TRBV5-1
j_gene: TRBJ1-4
d_gene: .
CDR3aa: CASSFSREGGEKLFF
CDR3nt: TGCGCCAGCAGCTTCAGCCGGGAGGGAGGTGAAAAACTGTTTTTT

abundance: .
v_gene: TRBV5-6
j_gene: TRBJ2-1
d_gene: .
CDR3aa: CASNLNTGTSNEQFF
CDR3nt: TGTGCCAGCAACCTAAATACCGGGACTTCCAATGAGCAGTTCTTC

abundance: .
v_gene: TRBV11-2
j_gene: TRBJ1-2
d_gene: .
CDR3aa: CASSLRGYGYTF
CDR3nt: TGTGCCAGCAGCTTGAGAGGGTATGGCTACACCTTC

abundance: .
v_gene: TRBV30
j_gene: TRBJ1-1
d_gene: TRBD1
CDR3aa: CAWSETGRNTEAFF
CDR3nt: TGTGCCTGGAGTGAGACAGGGAGGAACACTGAAGCTTTCTTT

abundance: .
v_gene: TRBV2
j_gene: TRBJ1-2
d_gene: TRBD1
CDR3aa: CASRLPGQGMNGYTF
CDR3nt: TGTGCCAGCAGGCTACCGGGACAGGGTATGAATGGCTACACCTTC

abundance: .
v_gene: TRBV6-4
j_gene: TRBJ2-1
d_gene: TRBD2
CDR3aa: CASSRLASGSGSSYNEQFF
CDR3nt: TGTGCCAGCAGTCGGTTGGCTAGCGGGAGTGGGAGCTCCTACAATGAGCAGTTCTTC

abundance: .
v_gene: TRBV19
j_gene: TRBJ2-3
d_gene: TRBD2
CDR3aa: CASTSGRSGTDTQYF
CDR3nt: TGTGCCAGTACAAGCGGGAGGTCGGGCACAGATACGCAGTATTTT

abundance: .
v_gene: TRBV19
j_gene: TRBJ1-2
d_gene: .
CDR3aa: CASSIARGNYGYTF
CDR3nt: TGTGCCAGTAGTATAGCCAGGGGTAACTATGGCTACACCTTC

abundance: .
v_gene: TRBV6-1
j_gene: TRBJ1-1
d_gene: .
CDR3aa: CASSWAAIMNTEAFF
CDR3nt: TGTGCCAGCAGTTGGGCAGCTATTATGAACACTGAAGCTTTCTTT

abundance: few
v_gene: TRBV30
j_gene: TRBJ1-4
d_gene: TRBD1
CDR3aa: CAWSAGTGNEKLFF
CDR3nt: TGTGCCTGGAGTGCCGGGACAGGGAATGAAAAACTGTTTTTT

abundance: once
v_gene: TRBV27
j_gene: TRBJ2-3
d_gene: TRBD2
CDR3aa: CASSYSYDQREKADTQYF
CDR3nt: TGTGCCAGCAGTTATTCCTACGATCAGCGGGAGAAAGCAGATACGCAGTATTTT

abundance: .
v_gene: TRBV18
j_gene: TRBJ1-2
d_gene: .
CDR3aa: CASSPSTGYYGYTF
CDR3nt: TGTGCCAGCTCACCTTCGACAGGTTACTATGGCTACACCTTC

abundance: .
v_gene: TRBV7-9
j_gene: TRBJ1-2
d_gene: .
CDR3aa: CASSLSAGGAYGYTF
CDR3nt: TGTGCCAGCAGCTTGTCAGCGGGGGGCGCCTATGGCTACACCTTC

abundance: .
v_gene: TRBV19
j_gene: TRBJ1-2
d_gene: TRBD1
CDR3aa: CASSRDRRFGYTF
CDR3nt: TGTGCCAGTAGTAGGGACAGGCGGTTCGGCTACACCTTC

abundance: .
v_gene: TRBV15
j_gene: TRBJ2-1
d_gene: .
CDR3aa: CATSRPISSYNEQFF
CDR3nt: TGTGCCACCAGCAGACCCATCAGCTCCTACAATGAGCAGTTCTTC